These 24 T cell receptor beta chains came from one sample sequenced in a study of cytomegalovirus exposure and HLA in healthy donors. The PCR ran on 60 Vbeta and 13 Jbeta primers. Clones were read by immunoSEQ multiplex PCR, and TCRdb kept only the in-frame ones, dropping some. The sample shows approximately 150,000 clones, under 80% of them seen only once. Sequencing used PBMCs. These receptors originate from a human donor in good health.

This clone was observed a single time. This chain links TRBV18 with TRBJ2-7; no reliable D call. There are 14 residues in the CDR3. Germline V gene data show CDR1 as KGHSH and CDR2 as LQKENI. Deletions cut 4 bases from V and 0 bases from J, with 10 bases between. The CDR3 nucleotides are TGTGCCAGCTCACGCCGAGAGGTCTCCTACGAGCAGTACTTC. This encodes CASSRREVSYEQYF. Using reference TRBV18 and TRBJ2-7 for the parts outside the CDR3, the full variable domain is NAGVMQNPRHLVRRRGQEARLRCSPMKGHSHVYWYRQLPEEGLKFMVYLQKENIIDESGMPKERFSAEFPKEGPSILRIQQVVRGDSAAYFCASSRREVSYEQYFGPGTRLTVT.

J is TRBJ2-2 and V is TRBV27; 7 bases line up with TRBD1. This CDR3 region has 16 residues. Germline trimming cut 5 bases from V and 4 bases from J; bases unmatched to any gene: 10. Germline assignment: CDR1 MNHEY and CDR2 SMNVEV (reference sequence). CDR3 protein: CASSGLWAGGTGELFF. Here the CDR3 DNA reads TGTGCCAGCAGTGGATTGTGGGCAGGGGGCACCGGGGAGCTGTTTTTT.

This CDR3 reads CASSPDALLGTEQFF. In DNA, the CDR3 is TGCGCCAGCAGCCCCGATGCCTTATTGGGGACAGAGCAGTTCTTC. V and J are TRBV4-1 and TRBJ2-1, with D maybe TRBD1 (6 bases). The CDR3 is 15 residues long. The V end lost 4 bases, the J end lost 10 bases, and 20 bases lay between the germline ends. CDR1 is MGHRA and CDR2 is YSYEKL in the germline V gene.

The chain is built from TRBV5-8 and TRBJ2-5; 8 bases fit TRBD2. Judging by the DNA end, TRBJ2-7 fits better; the J call may be wrong. Germline V CDR1 and CDR2: SGHTS, YDEGEE. The CDR3 runs to 14 residues. CDR3 residues: CASSYLGGAYEQYF. CDR3 DNA sequence: TGTGCCAGCAGCTATCTCGGGGGGGCGTACGAGCAGTACTTC.

The rearrangement links TRBV5-1 to TRBJ1-2; TRBD1 matches 8 bases. V was pared by 4 bases and J by 3 bases, with 5 bases of the junction left unmatched. The length of the CDR3 is 14 residues. Per germline, CDR1 SGHRS and CDR2 YFSETQ. The CDR3 loop is CASSESTGDYGYTF. For the CDR3, the DNA is TGCGCCAGCAGCGAGTCGACAGGGGACTATGGCTACACCTTC.

The chain recombines TRBV29-1 with TRBJ2-5; TRBD1 agrees at 11 bases. The CDR3 is made up of 12 amino acids. The junction had 9 bases not matched to a gene; V was cut back by 7 bases and J by 11 bases. The germline V gene encodes CDR1 SQVTM and CDR2 ANQGSEA. CDR3 DNA: TGCAGCGCCGGACAGGGGGCGCGGGAGCAGTACTTC. It encodes CSAGQGAREQYF. Together with reference TRBV29-1 and TRBJ2-5, the CDR3 gives the full variable domain: SAVISQKPSRDICQRGTSLTIQCQVDSQVTMMFWYRQQPGQSLTLIATANQGSEATYESGFVIDKFPISRPNLTFSTLTVSNMSPEDSSIYLCSAGQGAREQYFGPGTRLLVL.

The V and J genes are TRBV6-1 and TRBJ2-7; D possibly corresponds to TRBD1 (5 bases). Germline V gene data show CDR1 as MNHNS and CDR2 as SASEGT. CDR3 size: 14 residues. Trimming shortened V by 10 bases and J by 4 bases, and 20 bases separated the two germline ends. The CDR3: CAIYLEGAGYEQYF. The DNA for the CDR3 is TGTGCCATCTACCTTGAAGGGGCCGGGTACGAGCAGTACTTC.

The genes are TRBV9 and TRBJ2-3; TRBD2 matches at 12 bases. J was trimmed by 4 bases and V by 0 bases; bases with no gene match: 0. CDR1 and CDR2 from the germline V gene are SGDLS and YYNGEE. The CDR3 runs 15 residues. The CDR3: CASSVGTSGADTQYF. The DNA of the CDR3 is TGTGCCAGCAGCGTAGGGACTAGCGGGGCAGATACGCAGTATTTT.

The CDR3 spells CASSSRDYRGKETQYF. The DNA of the CDR3 is TGTGCCAGCAGTTCTCGGGACTATCGGGGGAAAGAGACCCAGTACTTC. The chain combines TRBV28 with TRBJ2-5; 7 bases are shared with TRBD2. In germline, CDR1 is MDHEN, CDR2 SYDVKM. Trimming removed 4 bases from V and 3 bases from J; junction bases left unmatched: 11. This CDR3 contains 16 residues.

The chain links TRBV15 to TRBJ2-7; 8 positions agree with TRBD2. V lost 8 bases and J lost 3; bases outside the gene matches: 9. The CDR3 covers 14 residues. The V gene's germline CDR1 is LNHNV and CDR2 YYDKDF (reference sequence). The CDR3 loop is CATGAGSGIYEQYF. The CDR3 DNA sequence: TGTGCCACCGGGGCGGGTAGCGGGATCTACGAGCAGTACTTC. Complete variable domain (other parts from reference TRBV15 and TRBJ2-7): DAMVIQNPRYQVTQFGKPVTLSCSQTLNHNVMYWYQQKSSQAPKLLFHYYDKDFNNEADTPDNFQSRRPNTSFCFLDIRSPGLGDTAMYLCATGAGSGIYEQYFGPGTRLTVT.

The chain carries TRBV11-2 and TRBJ2-3; 12 positions agree with TRBD2. Germline CDR1 and CDR2: SGHAT and FQNNGV. The CDR3 is 15 amino acids. J lost 1 base, V lost 5 bases, and 1 base had no gene match. The CDR3 nucleotides are TGTGCCAGCAGCACTAGCGGGGGGCGCACAGATACGCAGTATTTT. It translates to CASSTSGGRTDTQYF.

This chain links TRBV30 with TRBJ2-6; D gene ambiguous. The V and J ends lost 5 bases and 1 base respectively, with 6 bases between them. CDR3 size: 13 residues. Germline values: CDR1 GTSNPN, CDR2 SVGIG (reference sequence). Here the CDR3 DNA reads TGTGCCTGGGGTCTATCTGGGGCCAACGTCCTGACTTTC. Translating gives CAWGLSGANVLTF.

In its sample, this clone was seen a few times. The V gene is TRBV15, the J gene TRBJ1-1, with 7 positions matching TRBD1. Germline CDR1 LNHNV, CDR2 YYDKDF (reference sequence). The CDR3 has 14 amino acids. V was pared by 4 bases and J by 5 bases, with 7 bases of the junction left unmatched. This chain's CDR3 is CATSMDRSRTEAFF. The CDR3 DNA reads TGTGCCACCAGCATGGACAGGTCGAGGACTGAAGCTTTCTTT.

This chain joins TRBV19 and TRBJ2-7, with 10 bases that match TRBD1. Germline lookup yields CDR1 LNHDA and CDR2 SQIVND (reference sequence). CDR3 length equals 14 residues. Trimming cost V 3 bases and J 5 bases; bases outside gene matches: 4. CDR3 in amino acids: CASSMGQGYDEQYF. CDR3 DNA sequence: TGTGCCAGTAGTATGGGACAGGGGTACGACGAGCAGTACTTC.

Concerning this clone itself: Sequence at one end of the junction differs from germline and may be a read error. The chain recombines TRBV7-9 with TRBJ2-7; D may be TRBD2 (5 bases). The CDR3 consists of 11 residues. CDR1 and CDR2 (germline): SEHNR, FQNEAQ (reference sequence). The CDR3 sequence is CGVGIGYEQYF. CDR3 DNA: TGCGGGGTAGGGATCGGCTACGAGCAGTACTTC.

The chain joins TRBV6-5 to TRBJ1-5; 10 bases align to TRBD1. The V gene's germline CDR1 is MNHEY and CDR2 SVGAGI. The CDR3 runs to 15 residues. With 6 bases clipped from V and 2 bases from J, the junction kept 4 bases outside the gene matches. CDR3 protein: CASRHGTGGNQPQHF. CDR3 sequence (DNA): TGTGCCAGCAGACATGGGACAGGGGGCAATCAGCCCCAGCATTTT.

The chain uses TRBV19 and TRBJ1-2; the D is unclear. Germline lookup yields CDR1 LNHDA and CDR2 SQIVND (reference sequence). The CDR3 has 15 amino acids. Trimming left V 4 bases short and J 5 bases short, with 17 bases between. CDR3 amino acids: CASSSKSDPVYGYTF. The CDR3 DNA reads TGTGCCAGTAGTAGCAAAAGCGACCCAGTTTATGGCTACACCTTC.

This clone was counted between two and nine times. This chain connects TRBV2 to TRBJ2-1; D is ambiguous. This CDR3 contains 13 residues. V was shortened by 5 bases and J by 9 bases, with 14 bases between the two germline ends. Germline V gene sequence: CDR1 SNHLY, CDR2 FYNNEI. CDR3 sequence reads: CASSLLRTGEQFF. The CDR3 DNA sequence: TGTGCCAGCAGTCTCTTGCGAACGGGTGAGCAGTTCTTC. The complete variable domain, with remaining parts taken from reference TRBV2 and TRBJ2-1, reads EPEVTQTPSHQVTQMGQEVILRCVPISNHLYFYWYRQILGQKVEFLVSFYNNEISEKSEIFDDQFSVERPDGSNFTLKIRSTKLEDSAMYFCASSLLRTGEQFFGPGTRLTVL.

CDR3 nucleotides: TGTGCCAGCAGCCAAGATAACGAGGGGGCGAACTATGGCTACACCTTC. Amino acid sequence: CASSQDNEGANYGYTF. The chain is built from TRBV4-2 and TRBJ1-2, with 7 positions matching TRBD1. J was trimmed by 2 bases and V by 0 bases; bases with no gene match: 6. CDR1 and CDR2 from the germline V gene are LGHNA and YNFKEQ. CDR3 length: 16 residues.

This clone was seen a handful of times. The rearrangement joins TRBV5-8 to TRBJ1-2; D uncertain. Germline loops: CDR1 SGHTS, CDR2 YDEGEE. The V and J ends lost 1 base and 0 bases respectively, with 13 bases between them. CDR3 length equals 16 residues. CDR3 region: CASSLSFWAANYGYTF. The CDR3, as DNA: TGTGCCAGCAGCTTGTCTTTTTGGGCAGCTAACTATGGCTACACCTTC.

The chain joins TRBV5-8 to TRBJ1-1; possibly TRBD1 for D (5 bases). CDR1 and CDR2 (germline): SGHTS, YDEGEE. CDR3 length: 15 residues. V dropped 4 bases and J dropped 3 bases, with 16 bases sitting between them. CDR3 nucleotides: TGTGCCAGCAGCAACCAGGGTGAGGCGGACACTGAAGCTTTCTTT. Protein sequence: CASSNQGEADTEAFF.

The chain is built from TRBV7-9 and TRBJ2-5; 8 bases match TRBD2. The CDR3 extends over 17 amino acids. Germline values: CDR1 SEHNR, CDR2 FQNEAQ (reference sequence). The V and J ends lost 1 base and 9 bases, in that order; junction bases with no gene match: 16. The CDR3 sequence is CASSLVGSGAPSEAQYF. CDR3 bases: TGTGCCAGCAGCTTAGTGGGTAGCGGGGCCCCCTCAGAAGCCCAGTACTTC.

This clone came up a few times. The chain joins TRBV14 to TRBJ1-2; TRBD1 matches at 8 bases. Germline CDR1 reads SGHDN; CDR2 reads FVKESK. This CDR3 is built from 15 residues. Germline trimming cut 3 bases from V and 8 bases from J; bases unmatched to any gene: 11. The CDR3 spells CASSQGDRPWYGYTF. The CDR3 DNA sequence: TGTGCCAGCAGCCAGGGGGACAGGCCTTGGTACGGCTACACCTTC.

This chain links TRBV7-9 with TRBJ2-3; the match to TRBD2 covers 9 bases. The V gene end was trimmed by 5 bases and the J gene end by 3 bases; junction bases not matched to a gene: 3. CDR1 SEHNR and CDR2 FQNEAQ come from the germline V gene (reference sequence). The CDR3 loop spans 14 amino acids. The CDR3 DNA reads TGTGCCAGCAGCGGCGGGGGGGCGACAGATACGCAGTATTTT. This codes for CASSGGGATDTQYF.